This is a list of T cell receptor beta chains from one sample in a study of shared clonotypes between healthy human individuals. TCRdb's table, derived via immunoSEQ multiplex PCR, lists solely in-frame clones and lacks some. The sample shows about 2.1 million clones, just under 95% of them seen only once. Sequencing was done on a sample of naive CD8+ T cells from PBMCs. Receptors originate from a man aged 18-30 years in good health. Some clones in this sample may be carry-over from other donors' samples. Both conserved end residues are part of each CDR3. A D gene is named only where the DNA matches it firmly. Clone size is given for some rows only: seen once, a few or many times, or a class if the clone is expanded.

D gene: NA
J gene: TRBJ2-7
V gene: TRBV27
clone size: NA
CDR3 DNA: TGTGCCAGCAGCCAACTACACCCGGGGAGCGAGCAGTACTTC
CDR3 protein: CASSQLHPGSEQYF

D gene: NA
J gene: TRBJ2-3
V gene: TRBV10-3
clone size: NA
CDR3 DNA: TGTGCCATCAGTGAGTCTGGTTTTAAAGGCACAGATACGCAGTATTTT
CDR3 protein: CAISESGFKGTDTQYF

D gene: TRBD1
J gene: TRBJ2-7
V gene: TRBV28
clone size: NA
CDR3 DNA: TGTGCCAGCAGTTATGGGGGACAGGGACCCGGACCTTACGAGCAGTACTTC
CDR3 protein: CASSYGGQGPGPYEQYF

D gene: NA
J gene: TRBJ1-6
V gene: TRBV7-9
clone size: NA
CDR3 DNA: TGTGCCAGCAGCTTACCCACAGGGAGTGATTCACCCCTCCACTTT
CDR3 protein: CASSLPTGSDSPLHF

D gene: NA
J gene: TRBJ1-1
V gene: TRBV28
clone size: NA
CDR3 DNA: TGTGCCAGCAGTTTACCAGAATTTGGAGGAGCCCGCGAAGCTTTCTTT
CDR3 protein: CASSLPEFGGAREAFF

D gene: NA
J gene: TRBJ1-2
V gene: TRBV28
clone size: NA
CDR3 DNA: TGTGCCAGCAGTTCAGGGGCGCCTCTGGGGTACTATAACTATGGCTACACCTTC
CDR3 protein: CASSSGAPLGYYNYGYTF

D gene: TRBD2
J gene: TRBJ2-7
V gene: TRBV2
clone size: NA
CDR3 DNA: TGTGCCAGCAGACAGGGACTAGCGGAGCTCTACGAGCAGTACTTC
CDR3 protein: CASRQGLAELYEQYF

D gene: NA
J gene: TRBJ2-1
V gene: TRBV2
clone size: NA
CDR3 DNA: TGTGCCAGCAGTACTAGTATCAATGAGCAGTTCTTC
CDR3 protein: CASSTSINEQFF

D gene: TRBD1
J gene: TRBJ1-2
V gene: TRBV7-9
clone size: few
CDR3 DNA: TGTGCCAGCAGCCAGGCAGGGGGGAACTATGGCTACACCTTC
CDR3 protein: CASSQAGGNYGYTF

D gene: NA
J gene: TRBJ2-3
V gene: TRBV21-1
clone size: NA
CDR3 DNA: TGTGCCAGTGCGGTTGAGATAACGCAGTATTTT
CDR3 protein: CASAVEITQYF

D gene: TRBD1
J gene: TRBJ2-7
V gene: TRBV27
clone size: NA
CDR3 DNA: TGTGCCAGCAGTTACGGACAGGGGGGCTACGAGCAGTACTTC
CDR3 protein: CASSYGQGGYEQYF

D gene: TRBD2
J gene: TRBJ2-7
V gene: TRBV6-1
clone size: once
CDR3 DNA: TGTGCCAGCGGTATAGGGCTAGCGGACTACGAGCAGTACTTC
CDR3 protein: CASGIGLADYEQYF

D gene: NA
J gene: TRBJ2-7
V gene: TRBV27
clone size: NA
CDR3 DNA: TGTGCCAGCAGTCTGGGATTTACCTACGAGCAGTACTTC
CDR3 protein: CASSLGFTYEQYF

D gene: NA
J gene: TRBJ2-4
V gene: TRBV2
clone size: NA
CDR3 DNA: TGTGCCAGCAGTCGAATAGGCAGGGAAAACATTCAGTACTTC
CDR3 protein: CASSRIGRENIQYF

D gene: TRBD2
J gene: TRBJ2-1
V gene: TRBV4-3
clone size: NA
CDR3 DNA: TGCGCCAGCAGCCAAGATAATCTAGCGGGAGAGCAAGGCTATGAGCAGTTCTTC
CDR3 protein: CASSQDNLAGEQGYEQFF

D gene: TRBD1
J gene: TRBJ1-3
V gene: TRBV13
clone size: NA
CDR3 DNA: TGTGCCAGCAGCGAGGACAGGGGAAGACCTGGAAACACCATATATTTT
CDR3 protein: CASSEDRGRPGNTIYF

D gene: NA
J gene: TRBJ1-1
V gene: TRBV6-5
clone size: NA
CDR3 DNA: TGTGCCAGCAGTTCCTCGCTGGGAAGTGGAACTGAAGCTTTCTTT
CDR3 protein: CASSSSLGSGTEAFF

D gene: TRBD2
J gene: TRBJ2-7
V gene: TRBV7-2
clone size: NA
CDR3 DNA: TGTGCCAGCAGCTCCTTCCCGCTAGCGGGTTCTTCAAGCGAGCAGTACTTC
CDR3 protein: CASSSFPLAGSSSEQYF

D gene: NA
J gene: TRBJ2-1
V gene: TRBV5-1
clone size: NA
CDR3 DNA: TGCGCCAGCAGCCTGGACCTATACAATGAGCAGTTCTTC
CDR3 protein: CASSLDLYNEQFF

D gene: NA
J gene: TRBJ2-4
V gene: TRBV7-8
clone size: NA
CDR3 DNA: TGTGCCAGCAGCTTCAGACAGAAAAACATTCAGTACTTC
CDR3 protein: CASSFRQKNIQYF

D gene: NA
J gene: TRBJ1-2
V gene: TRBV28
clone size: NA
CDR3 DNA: TGTGCCAGCAGCCATAGGACACGATTAAACTATGGCTACACCTTC
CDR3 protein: CASSHRTRLNYGYTF

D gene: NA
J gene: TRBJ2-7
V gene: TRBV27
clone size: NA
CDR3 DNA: TGTGCCAGCAGTTTATCGGTCGGAGGCTACGAGCAGTACTTC
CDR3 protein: CASSLSVGGYEQYF

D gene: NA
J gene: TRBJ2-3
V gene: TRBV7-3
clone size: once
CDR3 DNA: TGTGCCAGCAGATTAAGCGGTTCCATTCAGGATACGCAGTATTTT
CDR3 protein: CASRLSGSIQDTQYF

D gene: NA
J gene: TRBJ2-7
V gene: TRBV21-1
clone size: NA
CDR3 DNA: TGTGCCAGCAGCATTGGAGGACTCACAACCTACGAGCAGTACTTC
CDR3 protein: CASSIGGLTTYEQYF

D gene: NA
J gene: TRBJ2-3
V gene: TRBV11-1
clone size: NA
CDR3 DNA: TGTGCCAGCAGCTCATCACAGACCCCTATTATAGATACGCAGTATTTT
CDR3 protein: CASSSSQTPIIDTQYF

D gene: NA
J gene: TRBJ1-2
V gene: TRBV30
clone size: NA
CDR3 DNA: TGTGCCCACCGGGGCGGCTATGGCTACACCTTC
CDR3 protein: CAHRGGYGYTF

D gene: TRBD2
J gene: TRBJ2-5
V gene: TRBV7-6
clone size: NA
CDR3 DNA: TGTGCCAGCAGCTTATGGGGAGGGGAGACCCAGTACTTC
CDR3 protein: CASSLWGGETQYF

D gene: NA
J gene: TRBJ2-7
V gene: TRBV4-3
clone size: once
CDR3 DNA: TGCGCCAGCAGCCAAGATCTCGGAGAGGGTAACGAGCAGTACTTC
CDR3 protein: CASSQDLGEGNEQYF

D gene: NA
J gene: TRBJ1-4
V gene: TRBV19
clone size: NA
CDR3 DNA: TGTGCCAGTAGTATTTATGGCACCTCAACTAATGAAAAACTGTTTTTT
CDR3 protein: CASSIYGTSTNEKLFF

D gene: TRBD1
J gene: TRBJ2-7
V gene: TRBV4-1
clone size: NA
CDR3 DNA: TGCGCCAGCAGCCAAGGTACAGGGGTCGAGCAGTACTTC
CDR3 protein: CASSQGTGVEQYF

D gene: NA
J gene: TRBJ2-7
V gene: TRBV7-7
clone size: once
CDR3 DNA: TGTGCCAGCAGCTTAGGAGGTAGGAGCGAGCAGTACTTC
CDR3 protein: CASSLGGRSEQYF

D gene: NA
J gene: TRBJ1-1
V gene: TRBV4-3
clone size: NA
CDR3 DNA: TGCGCCAGCAGCCAAGATTTGTCGGGTAACACTGAAGCTTTCTTT
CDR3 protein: CASSQDLSGNTEAFF

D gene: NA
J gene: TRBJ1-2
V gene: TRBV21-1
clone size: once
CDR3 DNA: TGTGCCAGCAGCAAAGCGATAGGCGGATCTGGCTATGGCTACACCTTC
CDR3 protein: CASSKAIGGSGYGYTF

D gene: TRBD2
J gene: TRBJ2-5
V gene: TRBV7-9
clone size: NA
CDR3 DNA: TGTGCCAGCCGCAGCACGGGAGGGCCCCAAGAGACCCAGTACTTC
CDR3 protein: CASRSTGGPQETQYF

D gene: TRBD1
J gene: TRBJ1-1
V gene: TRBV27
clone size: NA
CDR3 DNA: TGTGCCAGCTCTTCCGGACAGGGGTTCACTGAAGCTTTCTTT
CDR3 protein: CASSSGQGFTEAFF

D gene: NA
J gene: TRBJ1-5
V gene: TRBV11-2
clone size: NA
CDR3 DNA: TGTGCCAGCAGCTTAGATTGGAGGGGCAATCAGCCCCAGCATTTT
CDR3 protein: CASSLDWRGNQPQHF

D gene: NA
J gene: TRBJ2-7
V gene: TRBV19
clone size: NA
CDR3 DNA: TGTGCCAGTTCCCCAGCCGGATTCTCCTACGAGCAGTACTTC
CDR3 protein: CASSPAGFSYEQYF

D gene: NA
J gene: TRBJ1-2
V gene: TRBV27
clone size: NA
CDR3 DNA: TGTGCCAGCAGTTCAGGCGATGGCCCGATGGGAGGCGGTAACTATGGCTACACCTTC
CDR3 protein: CASSSGDGPMGGGNYGYTF

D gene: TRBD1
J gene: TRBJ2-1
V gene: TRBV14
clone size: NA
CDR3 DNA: TGTGCCAGCAGCTGGACAGGACTTTACAATGAGCAGTTCTTC
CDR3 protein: CASSWTGLYNEQFF

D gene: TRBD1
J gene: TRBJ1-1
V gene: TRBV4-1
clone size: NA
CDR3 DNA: TGCGCCAGCAGCCACCGACAGGGTGAAGCTTTCTTT
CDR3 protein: CASSHRQGEAFF

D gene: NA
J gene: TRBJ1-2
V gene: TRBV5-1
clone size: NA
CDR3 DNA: TGCGCCAGCAGCTTTTCCCCGGGCGGAGATGGCTACACCTTC
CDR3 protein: CASSFSPGGDGYTF

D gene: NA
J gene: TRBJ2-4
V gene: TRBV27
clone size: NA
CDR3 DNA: TGTGCCAGCACGGACACCAGGGACATTCAGTACTTC
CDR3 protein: CASTDTRDIQYF

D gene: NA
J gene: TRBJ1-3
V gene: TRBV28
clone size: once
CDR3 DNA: TGTGCCAGCAGTTTTGGGGGGTCTAACACCATATATTTT
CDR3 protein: CASSFGGSNTIYF

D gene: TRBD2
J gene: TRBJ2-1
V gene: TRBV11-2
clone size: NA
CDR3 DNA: TGTGCCAGCAGCTTAGCTTATAGGATAGCGGGAGTCGATGAGCAGTTCTTC
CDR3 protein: CASSLAYRIAGVDEQFF

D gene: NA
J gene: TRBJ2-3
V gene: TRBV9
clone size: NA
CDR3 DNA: TGTGCCAGCAGCGTAGATGGCGGAGGGGCCGCAGATACGCAGTATTTT
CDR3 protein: CASSVDGGGAADTQYF